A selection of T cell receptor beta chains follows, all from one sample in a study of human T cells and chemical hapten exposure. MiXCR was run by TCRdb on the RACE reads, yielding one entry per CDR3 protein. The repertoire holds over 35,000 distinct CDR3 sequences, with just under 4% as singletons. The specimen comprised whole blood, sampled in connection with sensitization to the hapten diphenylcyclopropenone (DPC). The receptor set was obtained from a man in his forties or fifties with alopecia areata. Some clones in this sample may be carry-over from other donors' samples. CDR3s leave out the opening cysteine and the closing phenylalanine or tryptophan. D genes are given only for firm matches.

ASSFTGYRSGELF TRBJ2-2 - TRBV27
ASSSTGGGNIQY TRBJ2-4 TRBD1 TRBV28
SADTNTETQY TRBJ2-5 - TRBV29-1
ATSDSTGLATEAF TRBJ1-1 TRBD1 TRBV24-1
ASSTVAAGTQY TRBJ2-5 - TRBV6-5
ASPPREQY TRBJ2-7 - TRBV28
ASSQGSGVPTDTQY TRBJ2-3 - TRBV25-1
ASRRDRDITDTQY TRBJ2-3 TRBD1 TRBV6-5
ASSPGADIQY TRBJ2-4 - TRBV18
ASSPPQGNRGEQY TRBJ2-7 - TRBV28
AWSVRRTDTQY TRBJ2-3 - TRBV30
ASSVGVGREQF TRBJ2-1 - TRBV9
ASSLQGTDQPQH TRBJ1-5 - TRBV12-3/TRBV12-4
ASSYYPIKLSYNEQF TRBJ2-1 - TRBV27
ASSRDRDSYGYT TRBJ1-2 TRBD1 TRBV12-3/TRBV12-4
ASSLNRLTGDEF TRBJ2-1 TRBD1 TRBV19
ASSPHRDSHGYT TRBJ1-2 TRBD1 TRBV28
ASSSRTVGDTQY TRBJ2-3 - TRBV11-1
ASSRGAGSGEQY TRBJ2-7 - TRBV12-3/TRBV12-4
ASSADGSSYNEQF TRBJ2-1 - TRBV12-3/TRBV12-4
ASSIVGANYGYT TRBJ1-2 - TRBV7-9
ASSPPTGADTEAF TRBJ1-1 TRBD1 TRBV18
ASSWGGGLESNQPQH TRBJ1-5 - TRBV28
SARDEAGDHNEQF TRBJ2-1 - TRBV20-1
ASSYTRGTYEQY TRBJ2-7 - TRBV6-6
ASSTQGSPPTDTQY TRBJ2-3 TRBD1 TRBV6-5
ASSLVAGGNQDIQY TRBJ2-4 TRBD2 TRBV5-1
ASARRTGLDEQY TRBJ2-7 TRBD1 TRBV12-3/TRBV12-4
SARPRVHTEAF TRBJ1-1 - TRBV20-1
ASSLRAYQPQH TRBJ1-5 - TRBV12-3/TRBV12-4
ASSQVSSSYEQY TRBJ2-7 - TRBV4-1
ASTRQGMETQY TRBJ2-5 TRBD1 TRBV2
ANSPQGSYGYT TRBJ1-2 - TRBV5-8
ASSKPPQAGEAF TRBJ1-1 - TRBV21-1
ASSFSLAGVTTGELF TRBJ2-2 TRBD2 TRBV11-2
ASSTGGSYNEQF TRBJ2-1 TRBD1 TRBV27
ASSLYGAKGGLEKLF TRBJ1-4 - TRBV7-9
ASSGYGYT TRBJ1-2 - TRBV25-1